The 10 T cell receptor beta chains below all came from one sample that was sequenced in a study of monozygotic twins with inflammatory bowel disease (dated by TCRdb to the late 2010s). Libraries were built with 5' RACE. Sequencing relied on an Illumina HiSeq 2500. Following TCRdb reprocessing, every CDR3 protein sequence forms one entry, and DNA is not provided. This sample's records show some 300,000 distinct CDR3 sequences. The ten largest make up 5.6% of the sample. What was sequenced was blood. The receptors originated from a human donor with ulcerative colitis or Crohn's disease, or a healthy co-twin of an affected twin (not recorded which).

The genes are TRBV30 and TRBJ1-2; the TCRdb D gene call, TRBD1, has no DNA to confirm it. The CDR3 sequence is 11 residues long. Germline-derived CDR1 and CDR2 are GTSNPN and SVGIG (reference sequence). CDR3 sequence: CAYRVGVGYTF.

The gene calls are TRBV29-1 and TRBJ2-2; TCRdb proposes TRBD1, but this gene call is untestable without DNA. The CDR3 loop spans 14 amino acids. Germline CDR1 SQVTM, CDR2 ANQGSEA. CDR3: CSVDSPGDTGELFF.

This chain joins TRBV20-1 and TRBJ2-1; there is no DNA to check the TCRdb D call of TRBD1. This CDR3 is built from 12 residues. Germline V lookup: CDR1 DFQATT, CDR2 SNEGSKA (reference sequence). Here the CDR3 reads CSAPLRVNEQFF.

The gene calls are TRBV7-9 and TRBJ2-1; TCRdb's assignment of TRBD2 cannot be checked, as there is no DNA. CDR1 is SEHNR, CDR2 FQNEAQ, per germline (reference sequence). The CDR3 loop spans 14 amino acids. CDR3 protein: CASGTSGGYNEQFF.

The V gene is TRBV15, the J gene TRBJ2-1; without DNA, the TCRdb call of TRBD2 cannot be checked. This CDR3 spans 15 amino acids. Germline assignment: CDR1 LNHNV and CDR2 YYDKDF (reference sequence). This chain's CDR3 is CATSSDSLTSDEQFF.

V gene TRBV15 combines with J gene TRBJ1-1; the TCRdb call, TRBD1, lacks DNA for checking. The CDR3 totals 13 residues. Germline V gene sequence: CDR1 LNHNV, CDR2 YYDKDF (reference sequence). CDR3 in amino acids: CATSRDPGAEAFF.

The CDR3 region is CASNDQGTYEQYF. This chain links TRBV7-9 with TRBJ2-7. The CDR3 loop spans 13 amino acids. CDR1 is SEHNR and CDR2 is FQNEAQ in the germline V gene (reference sequence).

This rearrangement joins TRBV7-9 to TRBJ1-4. CDR3 length: 13 amino acids. The germline V gene encodes CDR1 SEHNR and CDR2 FQNEAQ (reference sequence). CDR3 protein: CASKRESNEKLFF.

The rearrangement links TRBV5-5 to TRBJ2-6; TCRdb returns TRBD1, unconfirmable since there is no DNA. There are 16 residues in the CDR3. The germline V gene encodes CDR1 SGHKS and CDR2 YYEKEE (reference sequence). CDR3 region: CASSREPPSGANVLTF.

This rearrangement joins TRBV28 to TRBJ2-7; TCRdb names TRBD1, which stays unverified in the absence of DNA. The CDR3 has 15 amino acids. CDR1 MDHEN and CDR2 SYDVKM come from the germline V gene. CDR3: CASSQPGQGSDEQYF.